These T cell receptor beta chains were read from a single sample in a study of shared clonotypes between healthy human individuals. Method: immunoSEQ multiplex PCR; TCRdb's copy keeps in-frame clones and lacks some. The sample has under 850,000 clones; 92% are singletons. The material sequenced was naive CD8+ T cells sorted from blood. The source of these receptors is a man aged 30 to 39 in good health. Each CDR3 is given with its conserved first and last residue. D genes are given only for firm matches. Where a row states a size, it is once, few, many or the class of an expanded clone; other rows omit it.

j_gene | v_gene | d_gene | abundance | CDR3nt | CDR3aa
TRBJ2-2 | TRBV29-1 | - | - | TGCAGCGTTGAAGGGGAACGCGGGAACACCGGGGAGCTGTTTTTT | CSVEGERGNTGELFF
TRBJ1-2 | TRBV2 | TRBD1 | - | TGTGCCAGCAGTCCCGGGACAGGGAGTTTAGGCTACACCTTC | CASSPGTGSLGYTF
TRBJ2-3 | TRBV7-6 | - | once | TGTGCCAGCAGCTTATTGGGCCGGGACGGAGTCACAGATACGCAGTATTTT | CASSLLGRDGVTDTQYF
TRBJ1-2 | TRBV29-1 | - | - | TGCAGCGTTGAATCCGGCGGCTACACCTTC | CSVESGGYTF
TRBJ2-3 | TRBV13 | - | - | TGTGCCAGCAGCTTGGGACTTGACCCACATACGCAGTATTTT | CASSLGLDPHTQYF
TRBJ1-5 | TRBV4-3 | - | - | TGCGCCAGCAGCCAAGATATTACAGGGAATAGCAATCAGCCCCAGCATTTT | CASSQDITGNSNQPQHF
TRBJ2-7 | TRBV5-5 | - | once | TGTGCCAGCAGCTTGACGGGTTTGAACGAGCAGTACTTC | CASSLTGLNEQYF
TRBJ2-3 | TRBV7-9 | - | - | TGTGCCAGCAGCTTAGACGGAGGGTTTAGCACAGATACGCAGTATTTT | CASSLDGGFSTDTQYF
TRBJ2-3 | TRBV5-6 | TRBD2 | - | TGTGCCAGCAGCTTCTCGGGACTAGCGGCGACAGATACGCAGTATTTT | CASSFSGLAATDTQYF
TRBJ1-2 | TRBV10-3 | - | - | TGTGCCATCAGTGAGTCGATCCGGCGGGATGGCTACACCTTC | CAISESIRRDGYTF
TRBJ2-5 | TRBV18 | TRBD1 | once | TGTGCCAGCTCGCCCGACAGGGGGCCGCTGCAAGAGACCCAGTACTTC | CASSPDRGPLQETQYF